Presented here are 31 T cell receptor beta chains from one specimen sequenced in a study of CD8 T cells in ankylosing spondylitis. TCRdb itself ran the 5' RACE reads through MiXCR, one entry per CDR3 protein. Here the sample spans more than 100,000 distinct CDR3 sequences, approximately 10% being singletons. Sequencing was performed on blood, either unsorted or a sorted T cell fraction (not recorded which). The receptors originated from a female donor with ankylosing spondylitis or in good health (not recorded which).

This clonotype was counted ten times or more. The CDR3: CASSLHGQGTEAFF. In DNA form, the CDR3 reads TGTGCCAGCAGCTTACATGGGCAGGGCACTGAAGCTTTCTTT. This chain uses TRBV7-3 with TRBJ1-1, with D perhaps TRBD1 (5 bases). With 2 bases removed from V and 4 bases from J, the gap between germline ends came to 11 bases. The CDR3 has 14 residues. Germline assignment: CDR1 SGHTA and CDR2 FQGTGA.

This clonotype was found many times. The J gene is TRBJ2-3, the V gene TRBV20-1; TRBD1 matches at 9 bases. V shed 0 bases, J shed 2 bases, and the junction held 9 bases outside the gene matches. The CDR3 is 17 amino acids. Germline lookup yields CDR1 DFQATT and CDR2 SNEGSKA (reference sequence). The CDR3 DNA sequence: TGCAGTGCTAGAGATCCCAACAGGGGGCGGGTCACAGATACGCAGTATTTT. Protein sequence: CSARDPNRGRVTDTQYF.

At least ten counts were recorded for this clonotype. CDR3 coding DNA: TGTGCCAGCACGGCTTCAGGAGGTTATTCACCCCTCCACTTT. This gives the protein CASTASGGYSPLHF. The J gene is TRBJ1-6, the V gene TRBV27; D is undetermined. Germline-derived CDR1 and CDR2 are MNHEY and SMNVEV (reference sequence). With 7 bases removed from V and 8 bases from J, the gap between germline ends came to 15 bases. The CDR3 sequence is 14 residues long.

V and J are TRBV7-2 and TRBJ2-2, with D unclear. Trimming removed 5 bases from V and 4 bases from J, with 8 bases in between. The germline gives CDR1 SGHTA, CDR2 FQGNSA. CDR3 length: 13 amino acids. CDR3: CASSAPATGELFF. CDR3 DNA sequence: TGTGCCAGCAGCGCCCCGGCCACCGGGGAGCTGTTTTTT.

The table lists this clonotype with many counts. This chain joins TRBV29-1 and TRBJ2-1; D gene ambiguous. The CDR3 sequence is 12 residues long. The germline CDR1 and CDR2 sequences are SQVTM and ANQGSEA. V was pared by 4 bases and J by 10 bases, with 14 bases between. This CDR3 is CSVGVATREQFF. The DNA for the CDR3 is TGCAGCGTTGGCGTTGCGACAAGGGAGCAGTTCTTC.

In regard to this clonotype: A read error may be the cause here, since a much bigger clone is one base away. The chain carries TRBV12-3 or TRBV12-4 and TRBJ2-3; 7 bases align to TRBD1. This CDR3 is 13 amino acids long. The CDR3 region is CACSLRGTDTQYF. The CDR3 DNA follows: TGTGCCTGCAGTCTCAGGGGGACAGATACGCAGTATTTT.

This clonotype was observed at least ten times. CDR3 sequence reads: CASSSDGSTEAFF. The CDR3 DNA sequence: TGTGCCAGCAGCTCGGACGGTAGCACTGAAGCTTTCTTT. The chain links TRBV11-2 to TRBJ1-1; D is unresolved. Per germline, CDR1 SGHAT and CDR2 FQNNGV. Trimming cost V 4 bases and J 4 bases, with 10 bases left between them. The length of the CDR3 is 13 residues.

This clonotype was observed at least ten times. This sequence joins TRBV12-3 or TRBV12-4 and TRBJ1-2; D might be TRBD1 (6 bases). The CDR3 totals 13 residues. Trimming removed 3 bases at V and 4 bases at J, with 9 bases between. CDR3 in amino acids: CASSFGQIYGYTF. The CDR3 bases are TGTGCCAGCAGTTTTGGACAGATCTATGGCTACACCTTC.

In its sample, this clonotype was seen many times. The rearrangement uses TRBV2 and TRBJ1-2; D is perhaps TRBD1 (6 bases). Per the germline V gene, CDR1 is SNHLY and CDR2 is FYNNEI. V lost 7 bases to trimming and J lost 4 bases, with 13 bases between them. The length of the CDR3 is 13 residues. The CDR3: CASNPDSVYGYTF. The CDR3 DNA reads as TGTGCCAGCAATCCGGACAGCGTCTATGGCTACACCTTC.

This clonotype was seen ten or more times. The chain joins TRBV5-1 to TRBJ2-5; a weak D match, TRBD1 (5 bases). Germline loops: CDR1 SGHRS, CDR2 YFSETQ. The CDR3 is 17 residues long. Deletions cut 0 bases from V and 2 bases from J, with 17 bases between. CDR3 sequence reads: CASSLGQRFAQQETQYF. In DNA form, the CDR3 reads TGCGCCAGCAGCTTGGGACAGAGGTTCGCCCAGCAAGAGACCCAGTACTTC.

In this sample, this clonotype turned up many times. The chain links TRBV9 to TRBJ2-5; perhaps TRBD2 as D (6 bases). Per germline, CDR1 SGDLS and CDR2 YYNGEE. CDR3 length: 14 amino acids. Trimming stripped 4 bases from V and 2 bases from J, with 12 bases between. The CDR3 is CASSLGLQQETQYF. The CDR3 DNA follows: TGTGCCAGCAGCTTGGGACTCCAGCAAGAGACCCAGTACTTC. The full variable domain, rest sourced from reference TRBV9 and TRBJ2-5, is DSGVTQTPKHLITATGQRVTLRCSPRSGDLSVYWYQQSLDQGLQFLIQYYNGEERAKGNILERFSAQQFPDLHSELNLSSLELGDSALYFCASSLGLQQETQYFGPGTRLLVL.

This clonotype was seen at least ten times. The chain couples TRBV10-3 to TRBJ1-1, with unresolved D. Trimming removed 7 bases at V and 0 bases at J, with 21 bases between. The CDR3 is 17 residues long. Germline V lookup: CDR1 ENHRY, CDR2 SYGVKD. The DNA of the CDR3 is TGTGCCATCAACCAGTATGGAATAGAGAAGATGAACACTGAAGCTTTCTTT. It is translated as CAINQYGIEKMNTEAFF.

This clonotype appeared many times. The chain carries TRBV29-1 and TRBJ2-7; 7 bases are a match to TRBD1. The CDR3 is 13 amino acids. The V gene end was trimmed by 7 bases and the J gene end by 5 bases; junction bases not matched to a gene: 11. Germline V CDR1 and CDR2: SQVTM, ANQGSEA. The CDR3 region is CSGGSGGHDEQYF. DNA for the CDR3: TGCAGCGGAGGATCAGGGGGACACGACGAGCAGTACTTC.

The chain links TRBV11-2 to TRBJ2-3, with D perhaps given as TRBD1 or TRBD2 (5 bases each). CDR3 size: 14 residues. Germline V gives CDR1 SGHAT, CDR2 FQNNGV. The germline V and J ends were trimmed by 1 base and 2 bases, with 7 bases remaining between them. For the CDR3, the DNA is TGTGCCAGCAGCTTAGGGGGACCCACAGATACGCAGTATTTT. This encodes CASSLGGPTDTQYF.

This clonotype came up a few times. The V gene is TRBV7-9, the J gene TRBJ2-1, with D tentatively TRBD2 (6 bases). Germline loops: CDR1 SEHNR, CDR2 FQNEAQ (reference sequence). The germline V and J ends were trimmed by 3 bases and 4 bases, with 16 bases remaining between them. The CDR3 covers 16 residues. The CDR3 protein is CASSFKSSEPYNEQFF. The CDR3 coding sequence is TGTGCCAGCAGCTTTAAGTCTAGCGAACCATACAATGAGCAGTTCTTC.

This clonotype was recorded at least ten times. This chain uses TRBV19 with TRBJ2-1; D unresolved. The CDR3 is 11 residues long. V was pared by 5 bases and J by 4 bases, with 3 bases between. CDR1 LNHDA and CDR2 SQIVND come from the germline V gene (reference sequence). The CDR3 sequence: CASSQYNEQFF. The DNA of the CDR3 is TGTGCCAGTAGTCAATACAATGAGCAGTTCTTC.

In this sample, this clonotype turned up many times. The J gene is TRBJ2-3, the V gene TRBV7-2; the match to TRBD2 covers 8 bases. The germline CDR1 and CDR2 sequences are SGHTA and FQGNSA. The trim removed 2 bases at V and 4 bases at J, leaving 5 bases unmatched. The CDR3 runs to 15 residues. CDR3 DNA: TGTGCCAGCAGCTTAAGAGCGGGAGTCGCAGATACGCAGTATTTT. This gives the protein CASSLRAGVADTQYF.

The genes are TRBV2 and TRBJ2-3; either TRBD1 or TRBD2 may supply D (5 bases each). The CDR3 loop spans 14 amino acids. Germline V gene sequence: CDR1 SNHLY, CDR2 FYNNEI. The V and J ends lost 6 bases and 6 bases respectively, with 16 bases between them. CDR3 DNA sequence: TGTGCCAGCAGAAATTACGGGGCTTGGGATACGCAGTATTTT. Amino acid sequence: CASRNYGAWDTQYF.

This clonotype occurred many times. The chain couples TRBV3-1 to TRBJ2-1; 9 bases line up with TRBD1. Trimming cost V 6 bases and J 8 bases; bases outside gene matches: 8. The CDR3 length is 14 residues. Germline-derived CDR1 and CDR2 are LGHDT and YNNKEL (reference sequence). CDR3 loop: CASSNRDRDYEQFF. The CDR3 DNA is TGTGCCAGCAGTAACCGGGACAGGGACTATGAGCAGTTCTTC.

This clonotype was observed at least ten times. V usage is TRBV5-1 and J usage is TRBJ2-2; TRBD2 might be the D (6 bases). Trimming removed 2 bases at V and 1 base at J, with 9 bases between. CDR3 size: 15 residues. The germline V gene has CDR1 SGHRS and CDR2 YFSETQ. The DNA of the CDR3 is TGCGCCAGCAGCTTACTCGGGGGGAACACCGGGGAGCTGTTTTTT. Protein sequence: CASSLLGGNTGELFF. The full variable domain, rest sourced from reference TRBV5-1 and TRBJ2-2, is KAGVTQTPRYLIKTRGQQVTLSCSPISGHRSVSWYQQTPGQGLQFLFEYFSETQRNKGNFPGRFSGRQFSNSRSEMNVSTLELGDSALYLCASSLLGGNTGELFFGEGSRLTVL.

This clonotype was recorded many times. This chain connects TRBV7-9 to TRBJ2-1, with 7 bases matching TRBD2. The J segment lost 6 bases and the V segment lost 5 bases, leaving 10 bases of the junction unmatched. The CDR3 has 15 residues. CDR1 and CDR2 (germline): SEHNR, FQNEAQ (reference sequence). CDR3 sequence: CASSLRDYNLNEQFF. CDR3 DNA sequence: TGTGCCAGCAGCCTGCGGGACTATAACCTCAATGAGCAGTTCTTC.

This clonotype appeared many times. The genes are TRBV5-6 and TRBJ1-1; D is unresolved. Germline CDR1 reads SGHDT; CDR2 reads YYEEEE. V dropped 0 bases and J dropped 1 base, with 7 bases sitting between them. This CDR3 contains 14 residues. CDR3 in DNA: TGTGCCAGCAGCTTGGGGCTTACGAACACTGAAGCTTTCTTT. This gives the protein CASSLGLTNTEAFF. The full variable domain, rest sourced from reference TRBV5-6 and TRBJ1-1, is DAGVTQSPTHLIKTRGQQVTLRCSPKSGHDTVSWYQQALGQGPQFIFQYYEEEERQRGNFPDRFSGHQFPNYSSELNVNALLLGDSALYLCASSLGLTNTEAFFGQGTRLTVV.

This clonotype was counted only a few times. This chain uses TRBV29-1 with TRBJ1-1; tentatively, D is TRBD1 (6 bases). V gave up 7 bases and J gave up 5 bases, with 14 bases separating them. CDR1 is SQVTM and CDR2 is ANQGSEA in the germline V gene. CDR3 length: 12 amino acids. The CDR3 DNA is TGCAGCGCCGAGCAGGGGAGTACTGAAGCTTTCTTT. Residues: CSAEQGSTEAFF. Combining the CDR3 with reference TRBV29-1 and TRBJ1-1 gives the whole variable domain SAVISQKPSRDICQRGTSLTIQCQVDSQVTMMFWYRQQPGQSLTLIATANQGSEATYESGFVIDKFPISRPNLTFSTLTVSNMSPEDSSIYLCSAEQGSTEAFFGQGTRLTVV.

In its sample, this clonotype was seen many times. CDR3 residues: CASSTGGSGETQYF. CDR3 nucleotide sequence: TGTGCCAGCAGTACGGGAGGTTCGGGAGAGACCCAGTACTTC. The chain carries TRBV12-3 or TRBV12-4 and TRBJ2-5, with 7 bases matching TRBD2. The CDR3 has 14 residues. The ends lost 5 bases at V and 4 bases at J; junction bases unmatched: 7.

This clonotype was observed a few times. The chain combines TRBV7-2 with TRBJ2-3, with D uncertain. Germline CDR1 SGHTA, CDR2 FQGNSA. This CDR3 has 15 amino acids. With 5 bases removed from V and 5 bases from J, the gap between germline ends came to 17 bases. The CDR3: CASSPIVRRGDTQYF. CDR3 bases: TGTGCCAGCAGCCCGATCGTCAGGCGTGGAGATACGCAGTATTTT.

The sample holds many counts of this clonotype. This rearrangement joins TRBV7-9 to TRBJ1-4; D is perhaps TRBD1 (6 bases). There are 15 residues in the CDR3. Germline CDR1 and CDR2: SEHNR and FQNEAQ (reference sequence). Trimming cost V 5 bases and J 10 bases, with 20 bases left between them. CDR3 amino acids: CASSEGGGLVGKLFF. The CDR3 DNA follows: TGTGCCAGCAGCGAAGGAGGGGGGCTGGTGGGAAAACTGTTTTTT. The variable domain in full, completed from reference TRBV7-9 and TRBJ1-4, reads DTGVSQNPRHKITKRGQNVTFRCDPISEHNRLYWYRQTLGQGPEFLTYFQNEAQLEKSRLLSDRFSAERPKGSFSTLEIQRTEQGDSAMYLCASSEGGGLVGKLFFGSGTQLSVL.

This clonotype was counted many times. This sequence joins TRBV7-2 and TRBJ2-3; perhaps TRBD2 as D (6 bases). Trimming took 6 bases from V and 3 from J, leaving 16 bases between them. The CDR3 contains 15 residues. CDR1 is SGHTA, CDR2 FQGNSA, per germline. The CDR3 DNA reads TGTGCCAGCAGTCCGGCCGGGAGTTTAACAGATACGCAGTATTTT. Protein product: CASSPAGSLTDTQYF.

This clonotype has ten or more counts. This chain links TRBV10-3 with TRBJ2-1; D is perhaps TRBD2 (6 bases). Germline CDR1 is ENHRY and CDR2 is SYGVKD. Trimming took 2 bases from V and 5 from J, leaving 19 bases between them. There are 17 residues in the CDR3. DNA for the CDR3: TGTGCCATCAGTGAGGGAGGGTCGGCGACCATTAACAATGAGCAGTTCTTC. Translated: CAISEGGSATINNEQFF.

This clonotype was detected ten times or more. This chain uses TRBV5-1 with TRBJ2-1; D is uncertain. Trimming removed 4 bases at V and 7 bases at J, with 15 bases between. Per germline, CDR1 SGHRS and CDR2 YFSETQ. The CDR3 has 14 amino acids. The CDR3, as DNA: TGCGCCAGCAGCAGCCGCCACCGCCTGAATGAGCAGTTCTTC. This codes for CASSSRHRLNEQFF.

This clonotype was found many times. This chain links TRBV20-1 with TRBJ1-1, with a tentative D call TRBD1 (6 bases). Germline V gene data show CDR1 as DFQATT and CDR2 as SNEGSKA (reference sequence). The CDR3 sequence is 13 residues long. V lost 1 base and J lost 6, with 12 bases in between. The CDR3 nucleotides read TGCAGTGCTAGAGGTAGGACAGCTTCTGAAGCTTTCTTT. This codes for CSARGRTASEAFF.

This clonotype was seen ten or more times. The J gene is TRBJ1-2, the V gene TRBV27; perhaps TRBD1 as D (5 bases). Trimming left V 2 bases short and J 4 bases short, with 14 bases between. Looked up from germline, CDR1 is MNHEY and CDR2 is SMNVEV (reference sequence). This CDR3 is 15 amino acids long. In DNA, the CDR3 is TGTGCCAGCAGTTTAGTGCGGGGAGGGACCTATGGCTACACCTTC. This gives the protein CASSLVRGGTYGYTF.